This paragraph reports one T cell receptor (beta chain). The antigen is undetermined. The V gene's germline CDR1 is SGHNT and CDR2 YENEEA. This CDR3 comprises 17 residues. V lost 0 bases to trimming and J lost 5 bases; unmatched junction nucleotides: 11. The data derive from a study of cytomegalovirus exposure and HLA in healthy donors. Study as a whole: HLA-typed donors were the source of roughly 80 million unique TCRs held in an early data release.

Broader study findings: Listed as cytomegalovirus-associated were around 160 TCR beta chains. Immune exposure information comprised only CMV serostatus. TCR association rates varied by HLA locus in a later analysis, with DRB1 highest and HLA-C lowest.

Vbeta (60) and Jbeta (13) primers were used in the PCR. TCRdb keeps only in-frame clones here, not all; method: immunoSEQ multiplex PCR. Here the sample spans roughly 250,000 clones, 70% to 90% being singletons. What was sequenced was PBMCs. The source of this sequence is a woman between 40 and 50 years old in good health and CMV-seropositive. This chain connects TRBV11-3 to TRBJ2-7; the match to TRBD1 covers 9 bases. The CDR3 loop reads CASSLDKGGTGNNEQYF. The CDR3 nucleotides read TGTGCCAGCAGCTTAGATAAGGGAGGGACAGGGAATAACGAGCAGTACTTC.